This T cell receptor (beta chain) is from a study of T cells in localized non-small cell lung cancer. Findings of the study overall: Median approximately 61 top-100 tumor clones were shared with paired adjacent lung.

The CDR3 extends over 14 amino acids. V lost 3 bases and J 6 bases, leaving 13 bases between the germline ends. Germline-derived CDR1 and CDR2 are SGHTA and FQGNSA. Produced via immunoSEQ multiplex PCR; TCRdb's table is partial and in-frame only. The sample shows about 33,000 clones, about four fifths of them seen only once. On this clone: Its specificity is not known.

This chain uses TRBV7-2 with TRBJ2-3; D assignment may be TRBD1 or TRBD2 (7 bases each). This receptor was identified in a male donor older than 55 with stage III squamous cell lung carcinoma. Sequences were derived from peripheral blood, sampled before any cancer treatment. The DNA of the CDR3 is TGTGCCAGCAGCTTCGGGGGAGGGGGCGATACGCAGTATTTT. Translated, it gives CASSFGGGGDTQYF.